Listed here are 21 T cell receptor beta chains from one sample, sequenced in a study of shared clonotypes between healthy human individuals. TCRdb's copy holds only in-frame clones and misses some; the assay was immunoSEQ multiplex PCR. In the table there are some 1 million clones, around 75% of which are singletons. Sequenced: memory CD4+ T cells sorted from blood. Regarding subset: CD45RA-negative fraction. Receptors were obtained from a man aged 18 to 35 in good health.

This clone was detected a few times. The chain has TRBV6-5 and TRBJ1-6; D gene ambiguous. Germline assignment: CDR1 MNHEY and CDR2 SVGAGI. The germline V and J ends were trimmed by 0 bases and 7 bases, with 13 bases remaining between them. There are 16 residues in the CDR3. In nucleotides, the CDR3 is TGTGCCAGCAGTTACTCCATAGGAAGCCTAAATTCACCCCTCCACTTT. It codes for CASSYSIGSLNSPLHF.

The chain uses TRBV6-1 and TRBJ1-3, with D perhaps TRBD1 (5 bases). Trimming cost V 7 bases and J 1 base, with 11 bases left between them. Germline V gives CDR1 MNHNS, CDR2 SASEGT. The CDR3 runs to 14 residues. CDR3 DNA sequence: TGTGCCAGCATTAGGGGTCTTTCTGGAAACACCATATATTTT. Protein: CASIRGLSGNTIYF.

This sequence joins TRBV5-1 and TRBJ1-1; TRBD1 aligns across 7 bases. Germline V CDR1 and CDR2: SGHRS, YFSETQ. The CDR3 loop spans 16 amino acids. The J segment lost 1 base and the V segment lost 4 bases, leaving 10 bases of the junction unmatched. CDR3 sequence: CASSPQGQGPNTEAFF. The CDR3 nucleotides are TGCGCCAGCAGCCCACAGGGGCAGGGTCCGAACACTGAAGCTTTCTTT.

This rearrangement joins TRBV2 to TRBJ1-4, with 8 positions matching TRBD1. The length of the CDR3 is 14 residues. In germline, CDR1 is SNHLY, CDR2 FYNNEI. V lost 6 bases and J lost 8; bases outside the gene matches: 8. The CDR3 coding sequence is TGTGCCAGCAGGGAACGGACAGGGAACGAAAAACTGTTTTTT. Translated, it gives CASRERTGNEKLFF.

V and J are TRBV5-1 and TRBJ2-3; 10 nucleotides match TRBD1. Trimming cost V 7 bases and J 4 bases; bases outside gene matches: 9. The germline V gene encodes CDR1 SGHRS and CDR2 YFSETQ. This CDR3 contains 15 residues. Here the CDR3 reads CASGIGQGGADTQYF. CDR3 in DNA: TGCGCCAGCGGAATAGGACAGGGGGGAGCAGATACGCAGTATTTT.

This chain links TRBV30 with TRBJ1-4; D is uncertain. V was trimmed by 4 bases and J by 7 bases, leaving 7 bases between them. The germline CDR1 and CDR2 sequences are GTSNPN and SVGIG (reference sequence). The CDR3 contains 11 residues. The CDR3 sequence is CAWKGAEKLFF. The CDR3 region has the DNA TGTGCCTGGAAGGGAGCTGAAAAACTGTTTTTT.

The chain couples TRBV11-2 to TRBJ2-1; 8 nucleotides agree with TRBD2. V was clipped by 5 bases and J by 9 bases; unmatched bases: 15. The CDR3 is made up of 16 amino acids. Germline CDR1 is SGHAT and CDR2 is FQNNGV. In DNA form, the CDR3 reads TGTGCCAGCAGCCCCCCGGGACTAGGTGGCTTCAGTGAGCAGTTCTTC. Protein: CASSPPGLGGFSEQFF.

This clone was detected a few times. The chain recombines TRBV30 with TRBJ1-3; no clear D. Germline lookup yields CDR1 GTSNPN and CDR2 SVGIG (reference sequence). Trimming stripped 4 bases from V and 0 bases from J, with 4 bases between. This CDR3 is built from 12 residues. In DNA form, the CDR3 reads TGTGCCTGGACGATCTCTGGAAACACCATATATTTT. It yields the protein CAWTISGNTIYF.

The chain combines TRBV7-3 with TRBJ2-5, with 8 bases that match TRBD2. Germline lookup yields CDR1 SGHTA and CDR2 FQGTGA. The trim removed 5 bases at V and 5 bases at J, leaving 13 bases unmatched. The length of the CDR3 is 16 residues. The CDR3 here is CASSPGGSGAGETQYF. In DNA, the CDR3 is TGTGCCAGCAGCCCCGGGGGTAGCGGGGCGGGGGAGACCCAGTACTTC.

This chain connects TRBV18 to TRBJ1-1; D is unclear. The CDR3 is made up of 18 amino acids. Germline V gene lookup returns CDR1 KGHSH and CDR2 LQKENI. V lost 2 bases to trimming and J lost 1 base, with 20 bases between them. Written as DNA, the CDR3 is TGTGCCAGCTCACCAGACCGGACGCCTCCCCTCCCGAACACTGAAGCTTTCTTT. Protein sequence: CASSPDRTPPLPNTEAFF.

CDR3 in amino acids: CAWSDPRDRGYEQYF. The CDR3 bases are TGTGCCTGGAGTGACCCGAGGGACAGAGGGTACGAGCAGTACTTC. The genes are TRBV30 and TRBJ2-7, with 7 bases lining up with TRBD1. This CDR3 contains 15 residues. Trimming removed 1 base from V and 4 bases from J; junction bases left unmatched: 10. Germline-derived CDR1 and CDR2 are GTSNPN and SVGIG (reference sequence).

This chain connects TRBV2 to TRBJ2-1; D gene ambiguous. The CDR3 covers 10 residues. Deletions cut 6 bases from V and 8 bases from J, with 5 bases between. CDR1 and CDR2 from the germline V gene are SNHLY and FYNNEI. Written as DNA, the CDR3 is TGTGCCAGCAGGTTAGATGAGCAGTTCTTC. This translates into CASRLDEQFF.

The V call is TRBV25-1, the J call TRBJ2-3; D perhaps matches TRBD1 (7 bases). V was trimmed by 2 bases and J by 5 bases, leaving 14 bases between them. This CDR3 is built from 15 residues. Germline lookup yields CDR1 MGHDK and CDR2 SYGVNS. The CDR3 loop reads CASSERRGQLDTQYF. As DNA, the CDR3 is TGTGCCAGCAGTGAAAGGAGGGGGCAGTTAGATACGCAGTATTTT.

The rearrangement uses TRBV7-2 and TRBJ2-1; a weak D match, TRBD1 (6 bases). Germline CDR1 is SGHTA and CDR2 is FQGNSA. V shed 6 bases and J shed 3 bases, with 15 bases lying between them. The CDR3 extends over 15 amino acids. CDR3 sequence reads: CASSLRRDNYNEQFF. The DNA of the CDR3 is TGTGCCAGCAGTTTACGCCGGGACAACTACAATGAGCAGTTCTTC.

CDR3 protein: CASKWGQGQYNEQFF. The CDR3 nucleotides read TGTGCCAGCAAATGGGGCCAGGGGCAATACAATGAGCAGTTCTTC. The V gene is TRBV6-5, the J gene TRBJ2-1; perhaps TRBD1 as D (6 bases). The V end lost 7 bases, the J end lost 4 bases, and 17 bases lay between the germline ends. This CDR3 spans 15 amino acids. Germline-derived CDR1 and CDR2 are MNHEY and SVGAGI.

As to this clone: Other nucleotide sequences in the sample specify the same CDR3. This chain connects TRBV7-9 to TRBJ2-3; 10 bases align to TRBD2. CDR3 length: 16 residues. V was pared by 2 bases and J by 2 bases, with 4 bases of the junction left unmatched. Germline lookup yields CDR1 SEHNR and CDR2 FQNEAQ (reference sequence). DNA of the CDR3: TGTGCCAGCAGCTTACTTAGCGGGGGGTCCACAGATACGCAGTATTTT. Its protein is CASSLLSGGSTDTQYF.

The gene calls are TRBV28 and TRBJ1-1; D is perhaps TRBD1 (5 bases). This CDR3 contains 15 residues. The germline CDR1 and CDR2 sequences are MDHEN and SYDVKM. The V and J ends lost 6 bases and 7 bases respectively, with 21 bases between them. In DNA form, the CDR3 reads TGTGCCAGCAGCCCCCGAACGGACCGGGGGTATGAAGCTTTCTTT. Translating it yields CASSPRTDRGYEAFF.

The chain recombines TRBV25-1 with TRBJ2-2; 12 bases fit TRBD2. J gave up 6 bases and V 3 bases, and 2 bases lay outside the gene matches. The CDR3 totals 15 residues. Looked up from germline, CDR1 is MGHDK and CDR2 is SYGVNS. The CDR3 DNA reads as TGTGCCAGCAGTGATACTAGCGGGGGGTCCGGGGAGCTGTTTTTT. It encodes CASSDTSGGSGELFF. The whole variable domain, filled in from reference TRBV25-1 and TRBJ2-2, reads EADIYQTPRYLVIGTGKKITLECSQTMGHDKMYWYQQDPGMELHLIHYSYGVNSTEKGDLSSESTVSRIRTEHFPLTLESARPSHTSQYLCASSDTSGGSGELFFGEGSRLTVL.

CDR3 region: CASSARGRGEAFF. CDR3 sequence (DNA): TGTGCCAGCAGCGCCAGGGGTCGGGGTGAAGCTTTCTTT. The V and J genes are TRBV11-2 and TRBJ1-1; D possibly corresponds to TRBD1 (6 bases). The CDR3 runs to 13 residues. The germline gives CDR1 SGHAT, CDR2 FQNNGV. V gave up 5 bases and J gave up 7 bases, with 14 bases separating them.

CDR3 residues: CSVEDRTGAWGYTF. The CDR3 DNA sequence: TGCAGCGTTGAAGATAGGACAGGGGCTTGGGGCTACACCTTC. V and J are TRBV29-1 and TRBJ1-2, with 9 positions matching TRBD1. V was pared by 0 bases and J by 8 bases, with 7 bases of the junction left unmatched. The CDR3 extends over 14 amino acids. Germline V gives CDR1 SQVTM, CDR2 ANQGSEA.

This CDR3 reads CASRRQGSSRETQYF. The CDR3 coding sequence is TGTGCCAGTAGAAGACAGGGATCTTCGCGAGAGACCCAGTACTTC. The chain is built from TRBV19 and TRBJ2-5; 7 bases fit TRBD1. The CDR3 extends over 15 amino acids. The germline V gene has CDR1 LNHDA and CDR2 SQIVND (reference sequence). The junction had 11 bases not matched to a gene; V was cut back by 6 bases and J by 4 bases.